This TCR beta chain was recovered during a study of cytomegalovirus exposure and HLA in healthy donors. Findings of the study overall: In vitro data verified a few CMV-associated chains as specific for CMV antigens. Accurate HLA-A and HLA-B prediction from TCR beta sequences was reported for most subjects. A later analysis reportedly found that, within productive TCRs, an Asian-associated ancestry cluster had fewer N-insertions than the mean observed across the approximately 670 donors. The authors considered a cluster of highly shared sequence variants likely to be a sequencing artifact.

This clone has just a few counts. Its antigen is not identified. In the PCR, 60 Vbeta and 13 Jbeta primers were used. Sequencing was performed with immunoSEQ multiplex PCR; in TCRdb, only in-frame clones are kept and a portion is missing. This sample carries approximately 220,000 clones, over 60% of them seen once, and the ten largest clones take 0.63%. The V gene lost 0 bases and the J gene lost 7 bases, with 17 bases spanning the gap. The CDR3 totals 15 residues. Germline CDR1 reads SGHNT; CDR2 reads YYREEE (reference sequence). The source of this sequence is a man aged 18 to 30 in good health and CMV-seronegative. The chain links TRBV5-4 to TRBJ2-7; tentatively, D is TRBD1 (5 bases). The specimen sequenced was PBMCs. The CDR3 here is CASSLGGYGTREQYF. CDR3 coding DNA: TGTGCCAGCAGCTTGGGGGGCTACGGAACGCGGGAGCAGTACTTC.